The rows below give T cell receptor beta chains drawn from one sample of a study of PD-L1 blockade in urothelial cancer. The repertoire was sequenced with immunoSEQ multiplex PCR; TCRdb's copy has only in-frame clones and lacks some. This sample has under 30,000 clones, with around 80% found just once. Sample: PBMCs, taken around atezolizumab (anti-PD-L1) treatment. The receptors shown here come from a man between 65 and 85 years old with urothelial cancer. CDR3s leave out the opening cysteine and the closing phenylalanine or tryptophan.

V	J	CDR3
TRBV19	TRBJ2-4	ASNTGLIQY
TRBV5-8	TRBJ2-3	ASSLRGSGRTDTQY
TRBV18	TRBJ2-5	ASAGNLYQETQY
TRBV28	TRBJ1-5	ASRGTVDIASQPQH
TRBV5-4	TRBJ2-1	ASSFLGGKGNEQF
TRBV30	TRBJ2-5	AWKSSGSRETQY
TRBV5-4	TRBJ1-2	ASSLAGGYGYT
TRBV4-3	TRBJ1-1	ASSRRGGNTEAF
TRBV25-1	TRBJ1-5	ASSDGGRGSNQPQH
TRBV28	TRBJ2-2	ASSSLQGWASGELF
TRBV20-1	TRBJ2-7	SARAGGEQY
TRBV10-3	TRBJ2-7	ATVSSGEQY
TRBV12-5	TRBJ2-1	ASGPPLEGYNNEQF
TRBV19	TRBJ1-5	ASSIRGLLEGNQPQH
TRBV7-9	TRBJ2-2	ASSPPHGTPSYGELF
TRBV10-3	TRBJ2-2	AISVGAARNTGELF
TRBV28	TRBJ2-3	ASSFPAGTDTQY
TRBV4-3	TRBJ2-3	ASSQDLHGSTDTQY
TRBV4-2	TRBJ1-3	ASSQDRIGNTIY
TRBV6-1	TRBJ1-2	ASSQGSGYGYT
TRBV27	TRBJ2-1	ASSLPYRGEQF
TRBV13	TRBJ2-1	ASSRLGTNEQF
TRBV5-1	TRBJ2-2	ASSLAGQGGNTGELF
TRBV28	TRBJ2-5	ASNTLQETQY
TRBV4-1	TRBJ1-3	ASSQVWGRAGNTIY
TRBV4-2	TRBJ2-2	ASSPGGQGFGGELF
TRBV15	TRBJ2-7	ATSRDLLGHGYEQY
TRBV10-3	TRBJ2-7	AISESLTDYEQY
TRBV27	TRBJ1-3	ASSLSGGSSGNTIY
TRBV4-3	TRBJ2-7	ASSQESTITRSYEQY
TRBV10-3	TRBJ2-7	AISELQGVHEQY
TRBV5-5	TRBJ2-7	ASSLRRAGGNEQY
TRBV7-2	TRBJ2-7	ASRRTPGQGEQY
TRBV18	TRBJ1-3	ASSPPLNRGNTIY
TRBV19	TRBJ2-2	ASSSGTNTGELF
TRBV4-1	TRBJ1-5	ASSNSDQPQH
TRBV5-8	TRBJ1-1	ASSFRGELGAEAF
TRBV14	TRBJ2-3	ASSQRSSGEGKDTQY
TRBV11-3	TRBJ2-1	ASSSTTSGRTYNEQF
TRBV6-6	TRBJ2-3	ASSYSLGDTQY
TRBV5-1	TRBJ1-2	ASSLAVFEGADYGYT
TRBV7-9	TRBJ2-5	ASSLGTGGHQETQY
TRBV5-1	TRBJ2-3	ASSLAGLPGDTQY
TRBV5-6	TRBJ2-7	ASSFGFDYEQY
TRBV18	TRBJ2-5	ASSPRTSRETQY
TRBV4-3	TRBJ1-4	ASSQDGTGEEKLF
TRBV27	TRBJ1-2	ASSLRAGTGSGYT